One T cell receptor (beta chain) is described in this entry. The target antigen is unknown. V lost 1 base, J lost 8 bases, and 12 bases lay in between. The CDR3 contains 14 residues. Germline V gene data show CDR1 as MGHRA and CDR2 as YSYEKL. This record comes from a study of beta chain features in type 1 diabetes. Study outcomes and limitations: Researchers reported that naive, central memory and Treg TCRB repertoires appeared more similar in patients than in healthy donors. PCR might pick shorter templates more often, in the same way for patients and controls. There was a moderate but significant shortening of TCRB CDR3s in all four CD4+ subsets of Type 1 diabetes patients.

One heparinised draw of blood, averaging about 110 mL, came from each donor. Expressed TCRB transcripts were sequenced after all isolated RNA was converted to cDNA. TCRdb's table, derived via immunoSEQ multiplex PCR, lists solely in-frame clones and lacks some. The sample lists about 250,000 clones; around 9.9% were seen once. The sample consisted of naive CD4+ T cells from blood. The sequence derives from a man aged 25-40 years with type 1 diabetes. The chain carries TRBV4-1 and TRBJ1-5; D is perhaps TRBD1 (5 bases). CDR3 protein: CASSQAGIMKPQHF. The CDR3 nucleotides read TGCGCCAGCAGCCAAGCAGGGATTATGAAGCCCCAGCATTTT.